This TCR beta chain came from a study of T cell changes during pregnancy in multiple sclerosis. Repertoires were generated with immunoSEQ multiplex PCR, while TCRdb's copy carries only in-frame clones and drops some. The data show 70,000 or so clones, about 92% seen once. Sequencing was performed on peripheral blood, taken in the third trimester of pregnancy. This receptor was taken from a female donor in good health, enrolled as a control in a pregnancy study.

The CDR3 nucleotides read TGTGCCAGCAGCCCCCCAAGCACAGATACGCAGTATTTT. Its protein product is CASSPPSTDTQYF. The gene calls are TRBV28 and TRBJ2-3; D ambiguous. Looked up from germline, CDR1 is MDHEN and CDR2 is SYDVKM. Trimming pared 6 bases from V and 0 bases from J, leaving 7 bases between. This CDR3 is 13 amino acids long.